The 18 T cell receptor beta chains reported below all come from one sample, sequenced in a study of regulatory T cells in long-lasting Graves disease. Specified time point: newly diagnosed GD, antithyroid drugs for less than 3 months. Isolated PBMC RNA provided the starting material for the TCR library. For TCR beta, libraries came from iRepertoire HTBI primers and Arm-PCR of CDR3 regions. TCRdb re-derived calls from the multiplex PCR reads in MiXCR, one entry per CDR3 protein. The table lists 400,000 to 500,000 distinct CDR3 sequences, 15% of them singletons. These data were also filed under a second study, of T cells in Graves' hyperthyroidism and ophthalmopathy.

This sample comprised peripheral blood mononuclear cells (PBMCs), obtained at new diagnosis, from a patient treated with antithyroid drugs. These TCRs come from a woman in her twenties or thirties with Graves disease.

There are many counts of this clonotype. V is TRBV12-3 or TRBV12-4 and J is TRBJ1-3; the D gene is possibly TRBD1 (5 bases). The CDR3 consists of 16 residues. Trimming removed 4 bases at V and 4 bases at J, with 17 bases between. This CDR3 is CASSSSGSWVGNTIYF. The CDR3, as DNA: TGTGCCAGCAGTTCCTCAGGGAGCTGGGTGGGAAACACCATATATTTT.

This clonotype has a handful of counts. The rearrangement links TRBV2 to TRBJ1-5, with a weak D call TRBD1 (5 bases). This CDR3 comprises 16 residues. Between the trimmed V and J ends, which lost 4 bases and 0 bases, there was a span of 13 bases. The germline V gene encodes CDR1 SNHLY and CDR2 FYNNEI. DNA of the CDR3: TGTGCCAGCAGTGTCGAGGGGACTTATAGCAATCAGCCCCAGCATTTT. Protein product: CASSVEGTYSNQPQHF.

In this sample, this clonotype turned up many times. J is TRBJ2-5 and V is TRBV28; 8 bases match TRBD1. Germline CDR1 MDHEN, CDR2 SYDVKM. With 5 bases clipped from V and 5 bases from J, the junction kept 13 bases outside the gene matches. The CDR3 is 16 amino acids. CDR3: CASSGGRGRLIETQYF. Here the CDR3 DNA reads TGTGCCAGCAGTGGGGGCAGGGGGCGCTTGATCGAGACCCAGTACTTC.

This clonotype has at least ten counts. This chain uses TRBV11-3 with TRBJ2-1; possibly TRBD1 or TRBD2 for D (5 bases each). V was clipped by 5 bases and J by 0 bases, with 8 bases between them. Germline values: CDR1 SGHNT, CDR2 YENEEA. The CDR3 totals 14 residues. The CDR3 nucleotides are TGTGCCAGCAGCCCGGGGCCCTCCTACAATGAGCAGTTCTTC. It codes for CASSPGPSYNEQFF.

Comments on this clonotype: This clone may be a read error of a much larger clone one base away. The V and J genes are TRBV7-2 and TRBJ2-5; 9 positions agree with TRBD1. The germline gives CDR1 SGHTA, CDR2 FQGNSA. The CDR3 totals 15 residues. CDR3 loop: CASSFTGTGKETQHF. DNA of the CDR3: TGTGCCAGCAGCTTCACCGGGACAGGGAAAGAGACCCAGCACTTC.

About this clonotype itself: A much larger clone lies one base from this, so it may be a read error. This rearrangement joins TRBV6-2 or TRBV6-3 to TRBJ2-7, with D possibly TRBD1 on 6 matching bases. This CDR3 is 19 amino acids long. The germline CDR1 and CDR2 sequences are MNHEY and SVGEGT. The CDR3 region is CANSSLASGTSGGKYEQYF. The CDR3, as DNA: TGTGCCAACAGTTCTCTGGCCTCCGGGACATCTGGTGGGAAGTACGAGCAGTACTTC.

This clonotype occurred many times. This chain joins TRBV11-2 and TRBJ2-2, with 10 bases fitting TRBD1. V dropped 5 bases and J dropped 1; count of bases not matched to a gene: 4. This CDR3 spans 16 amino acids. Germline-derived CDR1 and CDR2 are SGHAT and FQNNGV. CDR3 DNA sequence: TGTGCCAGCAGCCCAGGGGACAGGGGGAACACCGGGGAGCTGTTTTTT. Translated: CASSPGDRGNTGELFF.

This clonotype has at least ten counts. This chain connects TRBV28 to TRBJ1-1, with D uncertain. Per the germline V gene, CDR1 is MDHEN and CDR2 is SYDVKM. The germline V and J ends were trimmed by 7 bases and 0 bases, with 9 bases remaining between them. The CDR3 has 13 amino acids. DNA for the CDR3: TGTGCCAGCACCTGGGTTATGAACACTGAAGCTTTCTTT. Translation gives CASTWVMNTEAFF.

This clonotype was picked up many times. The CDR3 protein is CATSRDGGEGGASNEQFF. DNA for the CDR3: TGTGCCACCAGCAGAGATGGAGGTGAGGGAGGGGCAAGCAATGAGCAGTTCTTC. J is TRBJ2-1 and V is TRBV15, with TRBD2 identical over 7 bases. Germline V gene data show CDR1 as LNHNV and CDR2 as YYDKDF (reference sequence). V gave up 0 bases and J gave up 6 bases; unmatched junction bases: 14. The CDR3 is 18 amino acids. Using reference TRBV15 and TRBJ2-1 for the parts outside the CDR3, the full variable domain is DAMVIQNPRYQVTQFGKPVTLSCSQTLNHNVMYWYQQKSSQAPKLLFHYYDKDFNNEADTPDNFQSRRPNTSFCFLDIRSPGLGDTAMYLCATSRDGGEGGASNEQFFGPGTRLTVL.

The chain is built from TRBV27 and TRBJ2-5, with 15 bases aligning to TRBD2. Germline V gene lookup returns CDR1 MNHEY and CDR2 SMNVEV (reference sequence). V lost 3 bases to trimming and J lost 5 bases; unmatched junction nucleotides: 10. The CDR3 spans 18 residues. The CDR3 DNA is TGTGCCAGCAGTTTCCTCGGACTAGCGGGAGGGGGCTCGGAGACCCAGTACTTC. Its translation is CASSFLGLAGGGSETQYF.

This clonotype showed up many times. The J gene is TRBJ1-5, the V gene TRBV28; D gene uncertain. This CDR3 has 13 amino acids. Germline CDR1 reads MDHEN; CDR2 reads SYDVKM. Trimming left V 3 bases short and J 4 bases short, with 7 bases between. The CDR3 nucleotides read TGTGCCAGCAGTTTGGCAGAGAATCAGCCCCAGCATTTT. This translates into CASSLAENQPQHF.

This clonotype was detected ten times or more. The chain carries TRBV7-9 and TRBJ2-1, with D tentatively TRBD2 (6 bases). Per the germline V gene, CDR1 is SEHNR and CDR2 is FQNEAQ (reference sequence). V gave up 4 bases and J gave up 0 bases, with 7 bases separating them. The CDR3 totals 14 residues. The CDR3 region has the DNA TGTGCCAGCAGCTCGACTAGCTCCTACAATGAGCAGTTCTTC. Its translation is CASSSTSSYNEQFF.

The chain uses TRBV7-9 and TRBJ2-4; TRBD2 matches at 12 bases. Trimming took 1 base from V and 0 from J; bases not matched to a gene: 10. This CDR3 is built from 20 residues. Germline V gene data show CDR1 as SEHNR and CDR2 as FQNEAQ (reference sequence). This CDR3 reads CASSLDFGLAGTLAKNIQYF. Here the CDR3 DNA reads TGTGCCAGCAGCTTAGACTTTGGACTAGCGGGAACCCTAGCCAAAAACATTCAGTACTTC.

In this sample, this clonotype turned up many times. This chain joins TRBV3-1 and TRBJ2-7, with D unresolved. Germline V lookup: CDR1 LGHDT, CDR2 YNNKEL (reference sequence). CDR3 size: 12 residues. With 1 base removed from V and 4 bases from J, the gap between germline ends came to 5 bases. In DNA, the CDR3 is TGTGCCAGCAGCCAAGGTACATACGAGCAGTACTTC. Translation: CASSQGTYEQYF.

Ten or more counts support this clonotype. The rearrangement uses TRBV2 and TRBJ2-3, with 9 bases matching TRBD1. The CDR3 loop spans 16 amino acids. The trim removed 5 bases at V and 6 bases at J, leaving 12 bases unmatched. In germline, CDR1 is SNHLY, CDR2 FYNNEI. CDR3 protein: CASSIDGTGLPDTQYF. CDR3 nucleotide sequence: TGTGCCAGCAGTATTGACGGGACAGGGCTCCCTGATACGCAGTATTTT. The full variable domain, completed using reference TRBV2 and TRBJ2-3, is EPEVTQTPSHQVTQMGQEVILRCVPISNHLYFYWYRQILGQKVEFLVSFYNNEISEKSEIFDDQFSVERPDGSNFTLKIRSTKLEDSAMYFCASSIDGTGLPDTQYFGPGTRLTVL.

V and J are TRBV6-2 or TRBV6-3 and TRBJ2-7; D might be TRBD1 or TRBD2, each matching 5 bases. This CDR3 is 15 amino acids long. Deletions cut 2 bases from V and 0 bases from J, with 11 bases between. The germline V gene encodes CDR1 MNHEY and CDR2 SVGEGT. CDR3 loop: CASSYRDGSSYEQYF. Written as DNA, the CDR3 is TGTGCCAGCAGTTACAGGGACGGAAGCTCCTACGAGCAGTACTTC.

Only a few counts were recorded for this clonotype. The V call is TRBV7-2, the J call TRBJ1-1; 8 nucleotides line up with TRBD1. In germline, CDR1 is SGHTA, CDR2 FQGNSA. Unmatched junction bases numbered 5, after V lost 0 bases and J lost 2 bases. The CDR3 runs to 16 residues. The CDR3 region has the DNA TGTGCCAGCAGCTTAGCGGCAACAGGGGGTAACACTGAAGCTTTCTTT. Amino acids: CASSLAATGGNTEAFF.

The sample holds many counts of this clonotype. The chain has TRBV24-1 and TRBJ1-1, with D unclear. Germline V gives CDR1 KGHDR, CDR2 SFDVKD. The length of the CDR3 is 12 residues. Trimming left V 4 bases short and J 2 bases short, with 4 bases between. CDR3 DNA: TGTGCCACCAGTGACCTAAACACTGAAGCTTTCTTT. Amino acids: CATSDLNTEAFF.